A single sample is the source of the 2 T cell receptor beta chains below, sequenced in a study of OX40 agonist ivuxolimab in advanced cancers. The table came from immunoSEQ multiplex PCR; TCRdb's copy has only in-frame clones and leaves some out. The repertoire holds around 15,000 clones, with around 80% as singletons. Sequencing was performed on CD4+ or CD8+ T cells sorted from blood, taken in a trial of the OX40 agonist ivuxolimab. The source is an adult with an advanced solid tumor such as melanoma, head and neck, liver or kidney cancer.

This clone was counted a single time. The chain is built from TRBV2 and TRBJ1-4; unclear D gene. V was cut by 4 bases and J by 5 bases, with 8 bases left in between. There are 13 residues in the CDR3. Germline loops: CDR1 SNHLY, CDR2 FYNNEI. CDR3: CASSGSENEKLFF. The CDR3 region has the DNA TGTGCCAGCAGTGGGTCGGAGAATGAAAAACTGTTTTTT.

Here the CDR3 reads CASTYSTAQNTEAFF. CDR3 bases: TGTGCCAGCACCTACTCGACAGCCCAGAACACTGAAGCTTTCTTT. This sequence joins TRBV6-1 and TRBJ1-1; possibly TRBD1 for D (5 bases). Germline V gives CDR1 MNHNS, CDR2 SASEGT. The CDR3 sequence is 15 residues long. The V end was cut by 7 bases, the J end by 1 base, with 16 bases between.